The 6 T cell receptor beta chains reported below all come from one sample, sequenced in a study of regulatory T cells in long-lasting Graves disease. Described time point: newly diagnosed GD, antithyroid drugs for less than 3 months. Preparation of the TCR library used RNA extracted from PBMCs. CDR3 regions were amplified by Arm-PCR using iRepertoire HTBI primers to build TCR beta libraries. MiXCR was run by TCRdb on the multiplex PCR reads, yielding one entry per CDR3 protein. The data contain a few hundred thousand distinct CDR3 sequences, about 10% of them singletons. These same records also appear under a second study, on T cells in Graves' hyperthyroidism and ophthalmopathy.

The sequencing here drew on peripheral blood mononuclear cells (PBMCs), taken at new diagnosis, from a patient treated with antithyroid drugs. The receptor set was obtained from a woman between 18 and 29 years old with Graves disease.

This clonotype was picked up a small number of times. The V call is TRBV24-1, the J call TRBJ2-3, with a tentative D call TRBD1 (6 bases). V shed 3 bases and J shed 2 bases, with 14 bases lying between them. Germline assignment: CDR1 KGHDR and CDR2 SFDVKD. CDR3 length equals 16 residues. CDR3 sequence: CATSDPWGHLTDTQYF. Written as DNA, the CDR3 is TGTGCCACCAGTGATCCCTGGGGACACCTCACAGATACGCAGTATTTT.

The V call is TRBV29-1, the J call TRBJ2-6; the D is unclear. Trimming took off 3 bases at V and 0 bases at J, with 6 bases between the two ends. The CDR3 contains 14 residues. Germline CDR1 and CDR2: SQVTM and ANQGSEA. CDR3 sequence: CSVDGVSGANVLTF. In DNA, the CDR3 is TGCAGCGTTGATGGGGTCTCTGGGGCCAACGTCCTGACTTTC.

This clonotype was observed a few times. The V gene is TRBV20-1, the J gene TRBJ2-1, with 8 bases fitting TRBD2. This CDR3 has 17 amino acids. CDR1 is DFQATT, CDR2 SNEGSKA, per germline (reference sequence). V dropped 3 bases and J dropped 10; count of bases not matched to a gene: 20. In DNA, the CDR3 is TGCAGTGCTAGCCCGTACCAATTTAGCGGGATCGCCGTGGAGCAGTTCTTC. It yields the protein CSASPYQFSGIAVEQFF.

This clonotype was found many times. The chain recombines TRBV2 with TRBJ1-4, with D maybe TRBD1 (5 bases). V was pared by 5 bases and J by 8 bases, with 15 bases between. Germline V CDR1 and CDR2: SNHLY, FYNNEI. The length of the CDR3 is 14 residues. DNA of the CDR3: TGTGCCAGCAGTAAGCAGACAGTGACCGAAAAACTGTTTTTT. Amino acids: CASSKQTVTEKLFF.

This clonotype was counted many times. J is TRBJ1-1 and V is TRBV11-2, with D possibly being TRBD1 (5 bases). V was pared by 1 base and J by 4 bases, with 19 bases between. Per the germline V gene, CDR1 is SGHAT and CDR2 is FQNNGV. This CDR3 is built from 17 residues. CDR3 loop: CASSLGSWLGTVTEAFF. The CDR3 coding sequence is TGTGCCAGCAGCTTAGGGAGTTGGCTAGGGACTGTCACTGAAGCTTTCTTT. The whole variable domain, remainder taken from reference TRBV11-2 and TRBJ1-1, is EAGVAQSPRYKIIEKRQSVAFWCNPISGHATLYWYQQILGQGPKLLIQFQNNGVVDDSQLPKDRFSAERLKGVDSTLKIQPAKLEDSAVYLCASSLGSWLGTVTEAFFGQGTRLTVV.

CDR3 in amino acids: CASIGGFRTNYGYTF. In DNA form, the CDR3 reads TGTGCCAGCATAGGAGGGTTCCGAACTAACTATGGCTACACCTTC. This chain links TRBV28 with TRBJ1-2; no clear D gene. The germline V gene encodes CDR1 MDHEN and CDR2 SYDVKM. CDR3 size: 15 residues. The V and J ends lost 7 bases and 0 bases respectively, with 15 bases between them.